Described below is a single T cell receptor (beta chain) sequence and its context. Its antigen remains unidentified. The germline V gene has CDR1 KGHSH and CDR2 LQKENI. The CDR3 sequence is 15 residues long. V shed 3 bases and J 0 bases; nucleotides not matched to a gene: 4. TCRdb's table, derived via immunoSEQ multiplex PCR, lists solely in-frame clones and lacks some. The sample lists fewer than 35,000 clones, about 91% seen once, with more than 0.95% in the top ten. The data originate from a study of STAT5B mutations in CD4+ large granular lymphocyte leukemia. General study points: Patient CD4-sorted repertoires looked more clonal than healthy CD4+ repertoires, even without putative leukemic clones. Top patient clones used TRBV06 genes more often: 8/27 versus 2/35 in controls. Main leukemic clonotypes were patient-specific, but approximately 25% appeared at low frequency elsewhere.

The receptor comes from a human donor in good health. Sequencing was carried out using CD4+ T cells from blood buffy coats. The rearrangement uses TRBV18 and TRBJ2-7, with 8 positions matching TRBD1. The CDR3 loop is CASSPVGTGSYEQYF. In DNA, the CDR3 is TGTGCCAGCTCACCTGTCGGGACAGGCTCCTACGAGCAGTACTTC.